A single count supports the clone carrying this T cell receptor (beta chain). The antigen is not known. Data came from immunoSEQ multiplex PCR; TCRdb stores just in-frame clones and leaves some out. This sample carries some 140,000 clones, roughly three quarters of them seen once, and the ten largest clones take 13%. The data stem from a study of cytotoxic CD8 clonotypes in ibrutinib-treated CLL. Study-wide findings and caveats: Before falling back toward baseline at progression, clonality had risen at the time of ibrutinib response. In comparison with age-matched healthy donors, baseline clonality was higher and tracked circulating CD8+ T-cell counts. Stable or contracted on treatment, public clonotypes were also uncommon.

Germline CDR1 and CDR2: SGDLS and YYNGEE. The germline V and J ends were trimmed by 1 base and 0 bases, with 8 bases remaining between them. The CDR3 runs to 14 residues. This sequence was found in a human donor with chronic lymphocytic leukemia. V gene TRBV9 combines with J gene TRBJ2-7; D not resolved. The source material was PBMCs, sampled after 12 months of ibrutinib treatment. The CDR3: CASSVNYFSYEQYF. The CDR3 region has the DNA TGTGCCAGCAGCGTAAATTACTTCTCCTACGAGCAGTACTTC.